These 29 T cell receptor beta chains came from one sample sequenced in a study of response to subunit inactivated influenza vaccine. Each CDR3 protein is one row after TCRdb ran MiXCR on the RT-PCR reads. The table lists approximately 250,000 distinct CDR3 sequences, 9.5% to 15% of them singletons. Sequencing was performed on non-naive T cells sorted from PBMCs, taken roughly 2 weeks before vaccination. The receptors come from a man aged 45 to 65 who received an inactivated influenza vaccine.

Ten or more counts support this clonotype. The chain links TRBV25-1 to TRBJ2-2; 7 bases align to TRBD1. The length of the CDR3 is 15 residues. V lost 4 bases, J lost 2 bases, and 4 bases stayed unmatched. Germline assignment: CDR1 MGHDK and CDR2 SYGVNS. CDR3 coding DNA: TGTGCCAGCAGTGGCCGGACAGGAAACACCGGGGAGCTGTTTTTT. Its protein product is CASSGRTGNTGELFF.

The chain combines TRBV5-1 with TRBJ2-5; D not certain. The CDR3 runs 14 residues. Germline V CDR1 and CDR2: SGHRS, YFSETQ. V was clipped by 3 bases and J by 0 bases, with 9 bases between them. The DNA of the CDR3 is TGCGCCAGCAGCTCGGGTCCTTACCAAGAGACCCAGTACTTC. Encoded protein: CASSSGPYQETQYF.

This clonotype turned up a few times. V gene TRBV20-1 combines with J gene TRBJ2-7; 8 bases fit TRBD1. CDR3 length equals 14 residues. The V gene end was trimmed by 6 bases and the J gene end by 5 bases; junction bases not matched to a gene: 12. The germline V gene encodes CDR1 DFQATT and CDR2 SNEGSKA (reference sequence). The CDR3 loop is CSASGGPSWNEQYF. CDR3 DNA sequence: TGCAGTGCATCAGGGGGCCCCTCTTGGAACGAGCAGTACTTC.

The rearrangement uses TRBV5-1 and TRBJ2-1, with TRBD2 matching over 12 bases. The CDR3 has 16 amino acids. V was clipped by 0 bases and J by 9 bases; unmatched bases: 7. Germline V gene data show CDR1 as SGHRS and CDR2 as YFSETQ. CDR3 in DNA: TGCGCCAGCAGCTTGGATCCCACTAGCGGGAGGTCTGAGCAGTTCTTC. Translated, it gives CASSLDPTSGRSEQFF.

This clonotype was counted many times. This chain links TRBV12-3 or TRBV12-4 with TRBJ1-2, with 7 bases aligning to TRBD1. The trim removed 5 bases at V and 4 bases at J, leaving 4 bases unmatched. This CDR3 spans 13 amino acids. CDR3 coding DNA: TGTGCCAGCAGTAGGACAGGTTTCTATGGCTACACCTTC. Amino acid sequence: CASSRTGFYGYTF.

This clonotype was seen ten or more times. The CDR3 DNA reads TGTGCCAGCAGACCCGAACTAGCGGGGCGCACAGATACGCAGTATTTT. Protein: CASRPELAGRTDTQYF. The rearrangement uses TRBV6-1 and TRBJ2-3, with 10 bases fitting TRBD2. Germline assignment: CDR1 MNHNS and CDR2 SASEGT. V dropped 6 bases and J dropped 1; count of bases not matched to a gene: 7. The CDR3 totals 16 residues.

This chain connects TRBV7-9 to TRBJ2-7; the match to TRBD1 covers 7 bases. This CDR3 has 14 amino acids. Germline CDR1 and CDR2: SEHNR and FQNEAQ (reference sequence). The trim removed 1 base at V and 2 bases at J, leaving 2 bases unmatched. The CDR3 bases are TGTGCCAGCAGCTTAGACGGGACAGCCTACGAGCAGTACTTC. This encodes CASSLDGTAYEQYF. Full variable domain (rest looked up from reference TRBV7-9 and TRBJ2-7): DTGVSQNPRHKITKRGQNVTFRCDPISEHNRLYWYRQTLGQGPEFLTYFQNEAQLEKSRLLSDRFSAERPKGSFSTLEIQRTEQGDSAMYLCASSLDGTAYEQYFGPGTRLTVT.

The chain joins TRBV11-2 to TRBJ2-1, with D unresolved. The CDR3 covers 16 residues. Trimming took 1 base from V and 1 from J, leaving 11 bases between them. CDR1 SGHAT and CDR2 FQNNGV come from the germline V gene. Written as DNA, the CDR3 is TGTGCCAGCAGCTTAGTATCGAACCCGTCCTACAATGAGCAGTTCTTC. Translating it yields CASSLVSNPSYNEQFF.

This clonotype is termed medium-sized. The CDR3 protein is CSVEPGEETQYF. Here the CDR3 DNA reads TGCAGCGTTGAGCCAGGGGAAGAGACCCAGTACTTC. The chain employs TRBV29-1 and TRBJ2-5, with D perhaps TRBD1 (6 bases). CDR1 is SQVTM, CDR2 ANQGSEA, per germline. V was cut by 3 bases and J by 3 bases, with 8 bases left in between. This CDR3 has 12 residues.

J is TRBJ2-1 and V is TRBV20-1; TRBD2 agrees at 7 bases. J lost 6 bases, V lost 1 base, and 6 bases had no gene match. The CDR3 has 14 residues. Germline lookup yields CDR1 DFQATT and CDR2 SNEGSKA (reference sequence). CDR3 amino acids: CSARVLRGTNEQFF. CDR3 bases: TGCAGTGCTAGAGTTTTGCGGGGGACCAATGAGCAGTTCTTC.

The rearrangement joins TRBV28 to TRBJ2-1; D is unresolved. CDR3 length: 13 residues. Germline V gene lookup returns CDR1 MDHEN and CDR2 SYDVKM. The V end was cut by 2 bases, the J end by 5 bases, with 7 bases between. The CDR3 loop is CASSLMTDNEQFF. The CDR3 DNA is TGTGCCAGCAGTTTAATGACCGACAATGAGCAGTTCTTC.

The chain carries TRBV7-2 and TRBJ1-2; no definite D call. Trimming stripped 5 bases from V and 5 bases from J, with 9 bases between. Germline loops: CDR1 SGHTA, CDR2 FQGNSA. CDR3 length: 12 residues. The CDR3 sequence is CASSPGLYGYTF. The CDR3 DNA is TGTGCCAGCAGCCCAGGACTATATGGCTACACCTTC.

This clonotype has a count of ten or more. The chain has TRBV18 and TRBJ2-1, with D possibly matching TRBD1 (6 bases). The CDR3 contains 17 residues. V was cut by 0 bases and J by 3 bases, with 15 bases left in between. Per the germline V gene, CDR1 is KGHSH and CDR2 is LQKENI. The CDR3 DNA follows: TGTGCCAGCTCACCACCGGTCAGGGGACCTAACTACAATGAGCAGTTCTTC. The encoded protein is CASSPPVRGPNYNEQFF.

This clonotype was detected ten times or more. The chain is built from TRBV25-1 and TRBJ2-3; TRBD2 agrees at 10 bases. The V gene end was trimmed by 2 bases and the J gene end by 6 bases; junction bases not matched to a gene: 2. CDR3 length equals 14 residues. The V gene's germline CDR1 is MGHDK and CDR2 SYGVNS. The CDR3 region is CASSELAGADTQYF. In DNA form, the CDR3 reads TGTGCCAGCAGTGAACTAGCGGGGGCCGATACGCAGTATTTT.

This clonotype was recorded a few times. The CDR3 spells CASSQRGGIRKETQYF. CDR3 in DNA: TGTGCCAGCAGCCAAAGGGGCGGGATTCGAAAAGAGACCCAGTACTTC. This chain links TRBV3-1 with TRBJ2-5; possibly TRBD2 for D (6 bases). The CDR3 has 16 residues. The germline V gene has CDR1 LGHDT and CDR2 YNNKEL (reference sequence). Between the trimmed V and J ends, which lost 2 bases and 3 bases, there was a span of 16 bases.

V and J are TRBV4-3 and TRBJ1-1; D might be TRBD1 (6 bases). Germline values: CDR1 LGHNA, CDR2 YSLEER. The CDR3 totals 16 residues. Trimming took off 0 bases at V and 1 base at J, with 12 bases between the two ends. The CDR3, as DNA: TGCGCCAGCAGCCAAGATCCCTTAGGGGGGAACACTGAAGCTTTCTTT. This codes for CASSQDPLGGNTEAFF.

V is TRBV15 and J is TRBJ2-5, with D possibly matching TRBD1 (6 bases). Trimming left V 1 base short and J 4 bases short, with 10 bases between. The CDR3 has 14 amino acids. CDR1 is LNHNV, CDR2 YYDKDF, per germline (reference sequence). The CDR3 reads CATSRGGPGETQYF. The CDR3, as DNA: TGTGCCACCAGCAGAGGGGGGCCGGGAGAGACCCAGTACTTC.

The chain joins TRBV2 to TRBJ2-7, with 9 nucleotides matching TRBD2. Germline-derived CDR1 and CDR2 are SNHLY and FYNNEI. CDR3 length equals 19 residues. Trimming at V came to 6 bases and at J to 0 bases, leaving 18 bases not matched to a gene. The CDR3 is CASRDLSSGRSSVSYEQYF. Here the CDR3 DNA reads TGTGCCAGCAGGGACTTGAGTAGCGGGAGAAGTTCGGTCTCCTACGAGCAGTACTTC.

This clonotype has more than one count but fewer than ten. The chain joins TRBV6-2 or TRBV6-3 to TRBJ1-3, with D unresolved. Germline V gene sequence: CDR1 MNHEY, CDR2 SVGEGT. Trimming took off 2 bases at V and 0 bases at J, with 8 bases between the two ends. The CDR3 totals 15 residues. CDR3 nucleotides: TGTGCCAGCAGTTACGGGCGGAGCTCTGGAAACACCATATATTTT. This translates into CASSYGRSSGNTIYF.

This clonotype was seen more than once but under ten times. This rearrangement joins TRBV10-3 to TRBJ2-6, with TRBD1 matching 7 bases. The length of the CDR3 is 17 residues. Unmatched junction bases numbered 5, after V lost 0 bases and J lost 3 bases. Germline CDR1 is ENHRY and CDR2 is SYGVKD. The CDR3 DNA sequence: TGTGCCATCAGTGAGTCCTTAGGGGGCCATGGGGCCAACGTCCTGACTTTC. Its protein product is CAISESLGGHGANVLTF.

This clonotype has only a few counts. CDR3 in amino acids: CASSDPVGAIPPDTQYF. In DNA, the CDR3 is TGTGCCAGCAGCGACCCCGTGGGGGCAATCCCCCCAGATACGCAGTATTTT. The chain uses TRBV9 and TRBJ2-3; maybe TRBD1 (6 bases). The CDR3 has 17 residues. Germline V gene sequence: CDR1 SGDLS, CDR2 YYNGEE. V was trimmed by 3 bases and J by 4 bases, leaving 21 bases between them.

The CDR3 DNA reads TGCAGTGCTCATTTAACTACAGACGAGCTTGCCACTCGAGGCGAGCAGTACTTC. Its translation: CSAHLTTDELATRGEQYF. The genes are TRBV20-1 and TRBJ2-7; unclear D gene. The CDR3 runs to 18 residues. V shed 5 bases and J shed 6 bases, with 32 bases lying between them. Germline-derived CDR1 and CDR2 are DFQATT and SNEGSKA (reference sequence).

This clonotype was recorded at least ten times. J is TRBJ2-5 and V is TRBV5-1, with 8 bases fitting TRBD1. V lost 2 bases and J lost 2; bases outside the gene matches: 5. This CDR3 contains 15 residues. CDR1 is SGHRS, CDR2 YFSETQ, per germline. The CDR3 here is CASSFTGGMQETQYF. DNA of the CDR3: TGCGCCAGCAGCTTTACAGGGGGAATGCAAGAGACCCAGTACTTC. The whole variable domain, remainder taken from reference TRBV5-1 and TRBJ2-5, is KAGVTQTPRYLIKTRGQQVTLSCSPISGHRSVSWYQQTPGQGLQFLFEYFSETQRNKGNFPGRFSGRQFSNSRSEMNVSTLELGDSALYLCASSFTGGMQETQYFGPGTRLLVL.

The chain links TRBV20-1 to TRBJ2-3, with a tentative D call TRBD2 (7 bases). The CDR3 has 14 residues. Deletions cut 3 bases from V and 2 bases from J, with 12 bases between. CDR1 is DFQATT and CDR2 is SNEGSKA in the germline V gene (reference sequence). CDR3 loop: CSARAGANTDTQYF. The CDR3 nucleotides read TGCAGTGCTAGGGCGGGGGCCAACACAGATACGCAGTATTTT.

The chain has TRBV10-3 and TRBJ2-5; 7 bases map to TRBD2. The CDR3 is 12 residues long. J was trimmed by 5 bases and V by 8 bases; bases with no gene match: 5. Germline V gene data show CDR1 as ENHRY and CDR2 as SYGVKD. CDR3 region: CAIAGDLETQYF. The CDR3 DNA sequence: TGTGCCATCGCGGGGGACTTGGAGACCCAGTACTTC.

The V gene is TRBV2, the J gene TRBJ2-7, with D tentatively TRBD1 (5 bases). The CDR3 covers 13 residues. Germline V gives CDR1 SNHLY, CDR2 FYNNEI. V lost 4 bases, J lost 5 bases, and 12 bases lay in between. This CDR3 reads CASSGWVGDEQYF. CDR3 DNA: TGTGCCAGCAGTGGATGGGTAGGGGACGAGCAGTACTTC.

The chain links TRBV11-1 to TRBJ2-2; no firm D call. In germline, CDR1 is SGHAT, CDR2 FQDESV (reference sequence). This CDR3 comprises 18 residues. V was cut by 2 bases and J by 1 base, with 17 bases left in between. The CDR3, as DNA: TGTGCCAGCAGCTTATTCTTGATCTGGGGAAGGAACACCGGGGAGCTGTTTTTT. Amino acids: CASSLFLIWGRNTGELFF. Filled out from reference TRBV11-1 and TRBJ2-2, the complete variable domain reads EAEVAQSPRYKITEKSQAVAFWCDPISGHATLYWYRQILGQGPELLVQFQDESVVDDSQLPKDRFSAERLKGVDSTLKIQPAELGDSAMYLCASSLFLIWGRNTGELFFGEGSRLTVL.

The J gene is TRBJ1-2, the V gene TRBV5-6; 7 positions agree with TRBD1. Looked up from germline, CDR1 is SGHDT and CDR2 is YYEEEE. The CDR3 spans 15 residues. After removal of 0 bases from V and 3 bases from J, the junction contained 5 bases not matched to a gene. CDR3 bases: TGTGCCAGCAGCTTGGGACAGGGAGTGGACTATGGCTACACCTTC. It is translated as CASSLGQGVDYGYTF.

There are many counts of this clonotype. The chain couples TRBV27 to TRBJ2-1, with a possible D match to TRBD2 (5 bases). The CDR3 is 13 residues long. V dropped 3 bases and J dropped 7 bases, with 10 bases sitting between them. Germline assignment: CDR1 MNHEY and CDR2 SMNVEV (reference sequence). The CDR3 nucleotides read TGTGCCAGCAGTTTTGTCGGGGAGAATGAGCAGTTCTTC. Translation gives CASSFVGENEQFF.